This T cell receptor beta chain was observed in a study of blood T cell repertoires in COVID-19. The CDR3 spans 12 residues. Germline V CDR1 and CDR2: MDHEN, SYDVKM. V shed 8 bases and J shed 9 bases, with 16 bases lying between them. Method: immunoSEQ multiplex PCR; TCRdb's copy keeps in-frame clones and lacks some. Found here are roughly 210,000 clones, approximately 80% of them singletons; the top ten hold over 9.5%. This clone has only a few counts. The sequencing input was peripheral blood. The chain uses TRBV28 and TRBJ1-1; weak D call: TRBD1 (6 bases). The receptor's source is a woman older than 75 with COVID-19, enrolled during active disease. CDR3 in amino acids: CASGPGTRQAFF. DNA of the CDR3: TGTGCCAGCGGACCAGGGACACGTCAAGCTTTCTTT.